The 4 T cell receptor beta chains below were found in one sample sequenced in a study of T cells in Graves' hyperthyroidism and ophthalmopathy. RNA transcripts provided the source from which TCR beta CDR3 regions were amplified. First-round RT-PCR with HTBI primers amplified the TCR CDR3 region. TCRdb reprocessed the multiplex PCR reads via MiXCR and lists one record per CDR3 protein. Seen here are roughly 420,000 distinct CDR3 sequences, approximately 14% observed once, and the top ten hold roughly 7.7%. The sample comprised blood. All receptors come from a woman younger than 35 with Graves' hyperthyroidism.

This clonotype was picked up many times. The chain uses TRBV5-4 and TRBJ2-6; D possibly corresponds to TRBD2 (6 bases). The CDR3 contains 15 residues. V lost 2 bases and J 2 bases, leaving 8 bases between the germline ends. Germline values: CDR1 SGHNT, CDR2 YYREEE (reference sequence). In DNA form, the CDR3 reads TGTGCCAGCAGCTTAACGGGGGCTGGGGCCAACGTCCTGACTTTC. It codes for CASSLTGAGANVLTF.

This clonotype was recorded at least ten times. The chain is built from TRBV20-1 and TRBJ2-3, with D unclear. The CDR3 extends over 12 amino acids. Per germline, CDR1 DFQATT and CDR2 SNEGSKA (reference sequence). The V gene lost 0 bases and the J gene lost 0 bases, with 1 base spanning the gap. CDR3 bases: TGCAGTGCTAGAGAAAGCACAGATACGCAGTATTTT. Residues: CSARESTDTQYF.

This clonotype occurred many times. The chain uses TRBV12-3 or TRBV12-4 and TRBJ2-7, with D possibly being TRBD1 or TRBD2 (7 bases each). CDR3 length: 16 residues. V shed 6 bases and J shed 4 bases, with 22 bases lying between them. CDR3 loop: CASSTGGQGDKYEQYF. The DNA for the CDR3 is TGTGCCAGCAGCACCGGGGGGCAGGGGGATAAGTACGAGCAGTACTTC.

This clonotype was picked up a small number of times. This chain connects TRBV19 to TRBJ2-1, with unresolved D. This CDR3 is 16 amino acids long. V lost 1 base, J lost 0 bases, and 10 bases lay in between. Germline lookup yields CDR1 LNHDA and CDR2 SQIVND (reference sequence). The CDR3 DNA is TGTGCCAGTAGTATAGGACTCTCGAGCTCCTACAATGAGCAGTTCTTC. Translated, it gives CASSIGLSSSYNEQFF.